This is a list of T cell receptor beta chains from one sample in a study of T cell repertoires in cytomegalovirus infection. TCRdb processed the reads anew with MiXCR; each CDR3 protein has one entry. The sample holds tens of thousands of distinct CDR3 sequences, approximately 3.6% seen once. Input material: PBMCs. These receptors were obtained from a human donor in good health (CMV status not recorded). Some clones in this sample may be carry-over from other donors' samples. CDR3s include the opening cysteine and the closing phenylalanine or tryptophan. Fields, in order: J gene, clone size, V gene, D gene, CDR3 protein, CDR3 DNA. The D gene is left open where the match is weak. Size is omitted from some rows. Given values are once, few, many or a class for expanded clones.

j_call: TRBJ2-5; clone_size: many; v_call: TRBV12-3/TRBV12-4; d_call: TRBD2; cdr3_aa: CASSRGGTQYF; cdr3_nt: TGTGCCAGCAGTCGGGGGGGGACCCAGTACTTC
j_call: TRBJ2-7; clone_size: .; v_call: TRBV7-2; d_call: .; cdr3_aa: CASSLGGGGGSEQYF; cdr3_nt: TGTGCCAGCAGCTTAGGGGGGGGGGGCGGGAGCGAGCAGTACTTC
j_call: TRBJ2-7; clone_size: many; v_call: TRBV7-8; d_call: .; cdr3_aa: CASSLGPRSYEQYF; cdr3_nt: TGTGCCAGCAGCTTAGGACCGAGGAGCTACGAGCAGTACTTC
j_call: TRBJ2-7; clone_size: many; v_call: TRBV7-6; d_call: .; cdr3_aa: CASSFRGPGVEQYF; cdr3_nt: TGTGCCAGCAGCTTTAGGGGGCCGGGGGTCGAGCAGTACTTC
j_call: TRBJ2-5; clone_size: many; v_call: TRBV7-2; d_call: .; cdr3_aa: CASSLAETQYF; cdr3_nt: TGTGCCAGCAGCTTAGCAGAGACCCAGTACTTC
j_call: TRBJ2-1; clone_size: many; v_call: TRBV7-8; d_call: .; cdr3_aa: CASSFRQYNEQFF; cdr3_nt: TGTGCCAGCAGCTTTCGACAGTACAATGAGCAGTTCTTC
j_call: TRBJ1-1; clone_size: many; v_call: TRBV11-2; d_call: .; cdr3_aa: CASSQRGFLTEAFF; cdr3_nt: TGTGCCAGCAGCCAGCGGGGGTTCCTCACTGAAGCTTTCTTT
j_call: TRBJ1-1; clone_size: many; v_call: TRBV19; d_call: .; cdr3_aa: CASSPRAGRTEAFF; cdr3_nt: TGTGCCAGTAGTCCCCGGGCGGGGCGCACTGAAGCTTTCTTT
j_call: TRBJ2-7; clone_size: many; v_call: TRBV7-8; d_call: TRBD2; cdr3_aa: CASSLVAGGPDEQYF; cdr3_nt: TGTGCCAGCAGCTTAGTGGCGGGAGGGCCGGACGAGCAGTACTTC
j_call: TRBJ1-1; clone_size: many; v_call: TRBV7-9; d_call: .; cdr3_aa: CASSRLAPTGNTEAFF; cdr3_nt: TGTGCCAGCAGCCGACTTGCCCCGACAGGGAACACTGAAGCTTTCTTT
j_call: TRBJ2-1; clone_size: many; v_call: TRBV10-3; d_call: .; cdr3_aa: CAISELGRNEQFF; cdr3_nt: TGTGCCATCAGTGAGTTGGGGAGGAATGAGCAGTTCTTC
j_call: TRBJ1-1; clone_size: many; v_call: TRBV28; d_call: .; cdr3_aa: CASSLSGPNTEAFF; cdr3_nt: TGTGCCAGCAGTTTGAGTGGGCCGAACACTGAAGCTTTCTTT
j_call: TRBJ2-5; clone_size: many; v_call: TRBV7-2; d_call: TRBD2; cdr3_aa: CASSLDGLAGPETQYF; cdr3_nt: TGTGCCAGCAGCTTAGACGGACTAGCGGGACCGGAGACCCAGTACTTC
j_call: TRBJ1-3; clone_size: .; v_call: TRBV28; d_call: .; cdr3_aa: CASSSTGAGSRNTIYF; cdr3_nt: TGTGCCAGCAGTTCAACGGGGGCGGGGAGCCGAAACACCATATATTTT
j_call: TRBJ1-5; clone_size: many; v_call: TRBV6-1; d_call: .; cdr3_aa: CASSELGGHSNQPQHF; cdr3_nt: TGTGCCAGCAGTGAATTGGGGGGGCATAGCAATCAGCCCCAGCATTTT
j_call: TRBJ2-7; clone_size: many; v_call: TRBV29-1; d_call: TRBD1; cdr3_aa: CSVGTGGSSYEQYF; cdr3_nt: TGCAGCGTTGGAACAGGGGGAAGTTCCTACGAGCAGTACTTC
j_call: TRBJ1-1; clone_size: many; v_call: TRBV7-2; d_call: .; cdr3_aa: CASRGKEGRTEAFF; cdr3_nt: TGTGCCAGCAGAGGCAAAGAGGGAAGGACTGAAGCTTTCTTT
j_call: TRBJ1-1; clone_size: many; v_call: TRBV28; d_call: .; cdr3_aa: CASTYPGGTEAFF; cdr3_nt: TGTGCCAGCACCTACCCGGGGGGCACTGAAGCTTTCTTT
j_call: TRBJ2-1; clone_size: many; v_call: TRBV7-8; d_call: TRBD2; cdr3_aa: CASSLASLAGGEQFF; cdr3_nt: TGTGCCAGCAGCTTAGCTTCACTAGCGGGCGGTGAGCAGTTCTTC
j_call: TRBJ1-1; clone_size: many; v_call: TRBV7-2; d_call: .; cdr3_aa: CASSPVVQYPEAFF; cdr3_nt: TGTGCCAGCAGCCCCGTGGTACAGTACCCTGAAGCTTTCTTT
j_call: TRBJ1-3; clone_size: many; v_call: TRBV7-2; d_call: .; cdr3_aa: CASSSNRGPGNTIYF; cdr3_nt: TGTGCCAGCAGCTCCAACCGAGGGCCAGGAAACACCATATATTTT
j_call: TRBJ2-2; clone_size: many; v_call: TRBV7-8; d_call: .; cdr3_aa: CASSPTGGRYGELFF; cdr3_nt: TGTGCCAGCAGCCCCACCGGGGGCCGGTACGGGGAGCTGTTTTTT
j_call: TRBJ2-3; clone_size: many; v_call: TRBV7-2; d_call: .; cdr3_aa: CASSLGKEYTQYF; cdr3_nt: TGTGCCAGCAGCTTAGGCAAAGAATATACGCAGTATTTT
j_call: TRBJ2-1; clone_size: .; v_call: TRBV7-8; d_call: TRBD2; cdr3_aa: CASSLAKTSGGASYNEQFF; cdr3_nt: TGTGCCAGCAGCTTAGCAAAGACTAGCGGGGGGGCCTCCTACAATGAGCAGTTCTTC
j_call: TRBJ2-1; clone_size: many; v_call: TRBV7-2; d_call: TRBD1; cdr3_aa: CASSTLGQGAGNEQFF; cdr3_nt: TGTGCCAGCAGTACGTTGGGACAGGGGGCTGGGAATGAGCAGTTCTTC
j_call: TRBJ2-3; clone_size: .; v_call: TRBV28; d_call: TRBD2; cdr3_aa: CASSLPFGAGDSTDTQYF; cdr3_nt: TGTGCCAGCAGTTTACCCTTCGGAGCGGGAGATTCGACAGATACGCAGTATTTT
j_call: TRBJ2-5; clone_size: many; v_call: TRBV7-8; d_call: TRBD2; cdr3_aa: CASSLVAGEETQYF; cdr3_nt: TGTGCCAGCAGCTTAGTAGCGGGGGAAGAGACCCAGTACTTC
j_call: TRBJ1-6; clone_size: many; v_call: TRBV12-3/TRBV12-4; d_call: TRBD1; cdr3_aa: CASSLSDRGYSPLHF; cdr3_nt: TGTGCCAGCAGTTTGTCGGACAGGGGGTATTCACCCCTCCACTTT
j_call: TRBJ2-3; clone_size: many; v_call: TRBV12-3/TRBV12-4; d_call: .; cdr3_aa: CASSTLAFGTDTQYF; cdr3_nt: TGTGCCAGCAGTACACTAGCTTTCGGCACAGATACGCAGTATTTT